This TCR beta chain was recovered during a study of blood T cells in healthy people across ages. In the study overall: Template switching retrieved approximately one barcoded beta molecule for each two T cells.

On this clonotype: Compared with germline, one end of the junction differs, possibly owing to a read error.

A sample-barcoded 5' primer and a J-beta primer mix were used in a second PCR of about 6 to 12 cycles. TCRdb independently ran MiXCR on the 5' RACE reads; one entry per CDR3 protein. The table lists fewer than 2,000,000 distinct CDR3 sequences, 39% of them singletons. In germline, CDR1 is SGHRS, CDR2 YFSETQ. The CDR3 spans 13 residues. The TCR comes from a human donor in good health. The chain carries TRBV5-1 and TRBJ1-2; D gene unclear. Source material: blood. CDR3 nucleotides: TGCGCCAGCAAGCTAGACTTAAACTATGGCTGCACCTTC. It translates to CASKLDLNYGCTF.